A selection of T cell receptor beta chains follows, all from one sample in a study of blood T cell repertoires in COVID-19. The assay was immunoSEQ multiplex PCR, and TCRdb's table has in-frame clones only and misses some. This sample carries around 140,000 clones, roughly 84% of them seen once, and the ten largest clones take almost 8.5%. Sample: peripheral blood. These receptor sequences come from a woman aged 55-69 years with acute or convalescent COVID-19. CDR3s include the opening cysteine and the closing phenylalanine or tryptophan. The D gene is left open where the match is weak. Clone size, where shown, is once, few, many, or a class for clones that have expanded.

clone_size	j_call	v_call	d_call	cdr3_aa	cdr3_nt
NA	TRBJ2-5	TRBV7-2	NA	CASSLSAVTETQYF	TGTGCCAGCAGCTTATCGGCGGTTACAGAGACCCAGTACTTC
NA	TRBJ1-1	TRBV5-1	NA	CASSLASGITEAFF	TGCGCCAGCAGCTTGGCTTCAGGAATCACTGAAGCTTTCTTT
NA	TRBJ1-2	TRBV19	TRBD1	CASSMDRGNYGYTF	TGTGCCAGTAGTATGGACAGGGGAAACTATGGCTACACCTTC
few	TRBJ1-6	TRBV27	NA	CASSLRGPDNSPLHF	TGTGCCAGCAGTTTAAGGGGCCCCGATAATTCACCCCTCCACTTT
NA	TRBJ2-3	TRBV4-2	TRBD2	CASSQESSGGSSTDTQYF	TGTGCCAGCAGCCAAGAGTCTAGCGGGGGCTCTAGCACAGATACGCAGTATTTT
NA	TRBJ2-1	TRBV6-5	TRBD2	CASRTTSGNYNEQFF	TGTGCCAGCAGAACTACTAGCGGGAACTACAATGAGCAGTTCTTC
once	TRBJ2-1	TRBV12-5	TRBD1	CASGLLPGGTGIYNEQFF	TGTGCTAGTGGTTTGCTACCTGGGGGGACAGGGATTTACAATGAGCAGTTCTTC
NA	TRBJ2-7	TRBV4-2	TRBD2	CASSHNEGRGAPGEQYF	TGTGCCAGCAGCCACAATGAGGGGCGGGGGGCCCCCGGCGAGCAGTACTTC
NA	TRBJ2-7	TRBV7-9	TRBD1	CASSLAGQGAFYEQYF	TGTGCCAGCAGCTTGGCTGGACAGGGGGCCTTCTACGAGCAGTACTTC
NA	TRBJ1-6	TRBV12-3/TRBV12-4	NA	CASSSLYNSPLHF	TGTGCCAGCAGTTCGCTATATAATTCACCCCTCCACTTT
NA	TRBJ1-1	TRBV2	NA	CASRGMLTGGTEAFF	TGTGCCAGCAGGGGAATGTTGACAGGAGGAACTGAAGCTTTCTTT
NA	TRBJ1-2	TRBV10-3	TRBD1	CASTGTGVSGGYTF	TGTGCCAGCACCGGGACAGGGGTCTCGGGGGGCTACACCTTC
once	TRBJ1-6	TRBV28	TRBD1	CASSPSTGGGGGSPLHF	TGTGCCAGCAGCCCATCTACAGGGGGTGGAGGAGGTTCACCCCTCCACTTT
once	TRBJ2-7	TRBV15	TRBD1	CATSREPGQGGYEQYF	TGTGCCACCAGCAGAGAGCCGGGACAGGGGGGTTACGAGCAGTACTTC
NA	TRBJ2-3	TRBV11-3	NA	CATGDSTQYF	TGTGCCACCGGGGACTCAACTCAGTATTTT
NA	TRBJ2-1	TRBV3-1/TRBV3-2	TRBD2	CASSRRAGDGNEQFF	TGTGCCAGCAGCCGCCGGGCGGGGGATGGGAATGAGCAGTTCTTC
NA	TRBJ1-1	TRBV27	NA	CASTQTGSYTEAFF	TGTGCCAGCACCCAAACAGGGTCCTACACTGAAGCTTTCTTT
NA	TRBJ2-5	TRBV7-9	NA	CASSLVAAGRVQETQYF	TGTGCCAGCAGCTTAGTAGCCGCGGGTAGGGTCCAAGAGACCCAGTACTTC
NA	TRBJ2-1	TRBV5-4	TRBD2	CASSPGGLYNEQFF	TGTGCCAGCAGCCCGGGGGGGCTCTACAATGAGCAGTTCTTC
NA	TRBJ2-5	TRBV10-3	NA	CAISPGGGQGMETQYF	TGTGCCATCAGCCCGGGAGGGGGACAGGGAATGGAGACCCAGTACTTC
NA	TRBJ2-5	TRBV5-6	TRBD1	CASSPTGPQETQYF	TGTGCCAGCAGCCCGACAGGGCCGCAAGAGACCCAGTACTTC
NA	TRBJ2-3	TRBV5-1	TRBD2	CASSLERGGVDTQYF	TGCGCCAGCAGCTTGGAGCGGGGGGGCGTAGATACGCAGTATTTT
few	TRBJ2-7	TRBV19	TRBD1	CASSKTPTGTGVEQYF	TGTGCCAGTAGTAAGACCCCAACCGGGACAGGGGTTGAGCAGTACTTC
NA	TRBJ2-6	TRBV7-3	NA	CASSLNPGLVGANVLTF	TGTGCCAGCAGCTTAAATCCGGGTTTGGTGGGGGCCAACGTCCTGACTTTC
NA	TRBJ1-2	TRBV7-2	TRBD1	CASSSRRQGGGYGYTF	TGTGCCAGCAGCTCCCGAAGACAGGGCGGAGGCTATGGCTACACCTTC
NA	TRBJ1-2	TRBV30	NA	CAWSVGQLAGYTF	TGTGCCTGGAGTGTTGGACAGCTTGCTGGCTACACCTTC
NA	TRBJ2-3	TRBV19	NA	CASSPSGGKDTQYF	TGTGCCAGTAGCCCCTCAGGGGGGAAGGATACGCAGTATTTT
NA	TRBJ2-3	TRBV4-1	NA	CASSPPGTDTQYF	TGCGCCAGCAGCCCCCCGGGGACAGATACGCAGTATTTT
NA	TRBJ1-6	TRBV19	TRBD1	CASSKPGQGAYNSPLHF	TGTGCCAGTAGCAAACCGGGACAGGGGGCTTATAATTCACCCCTCCACTTT
NA	TRBJ2-1	TRBV6-2/TRBV6-3	TRBD2	CASSYGFGGAGNEQFF	TGTGCCAGCAGTTATGGTTTCGGGGGGGCCGGCAATGAGCAGTTCTTC
NA	TRBJ2-3	TRBV7-2	NA	CASSRGGVSTDTQYF	TGTGCCAGCAGCCGCGGGGGCGTAAGCACAGATACGCAGTATTTT
NA	TRBJ1-5	TRBV7-8	TRBD1	CASSSRQGGGDSNQPQHF	TGTGCCAGCAGCTCAAGACAGGGTGGGGGAGATAGCAATCAGCCCCAGCATTTT
once	TRBJ1-1	TRBV5-1	TRBD1	CASSLAGQGASEAFF	TGCGCCAGCAGCTTGGCGGGACAGGGGGCGTCTGAAGCTTTCTTT
NA	TRBJ2-3	TRBV6-5	TRBD1	CASKGQSSTDTQYF	TGTGCCAGCAAGGGACAGTCTAGCACAGATACGCAGTATTTT
NA	TRBJ2-5	TRBV18	NA	CASSQREGTQETQYF	TGTGCCAGCTCGCAAAGGGAGGGGACACAAGAGACCCAGTACTTC
NA	TRBJ2-1	TRBV9	NA	CASSVGPQGIDEQFF	TGTGCCAGCAGCGTAGGGCCACAGGGAATAGATGAGCAGTTCTTC
NA	TRBJ2-3	TRBV2	TRBD2	CASSGPGLAGGQYF	TGTGCCAGCAGTGGCCCGGGACTAGCGGGGGGGCAGTATTTT
NA	TRBJ1-5	TRBV30	NA	CAWSVGGGGPQHF	TGTGCCTGGAGTGTAGGGGGGGGAGGCCCCCAGCATTTT
NA	TRBJ1-1	TRBV4-1	NA	CASSRYQALLEGNTEAFF	TGCGCCAGCAGCCGATACCAGGCCCTCCTGGAAGGGAACACTGAAGCTTTCTTT
NA	TRBJ2-5	TRBV10-3	NA	CAIRSAGPQETQYF	TGTGCCATCAGATCAGCGGGCCCCCAAGAGACCCAGTACTTC
once	TRBJ2-3	TRBV18	NA	CASSPPGEADTQYF	TGTGCCAGCTCACCACCCGGGGAGGCAGATACGCAGTATTTT
NA	TRBJ2-3	TRBV5-1	TRBD1	CASSLPPGQGLGTDTQYF	TGCGCCAGCAGCTTGCCTCCGGGACAGGGGTTGGGCACAGATACGCAGTATTTT
NA	TRBJ2-3	TRBV7-2	TRBD2	CASSLAPFGTSGEDTQYF	TGTGCCAGCAGCTTAGCGCCCTTCGGGACTAGCGGGGAGGATACGCAGTATTTT
NA	TRBJ1-3	TRBV6-5	NA	CASSFAGRNTIYF	TGTGCCAGCAGCTTCGCGGGCCGAAACACCATATATTTT
NA	TRBJ1-1	TRBV5-6	TRBD1	CASSLDRGSMNTEAFF	TGTGCCAGCAGCTTAGACAGGGGATCAATGAACACTGAAGCTTTCTTT
NA	TRBJ2-7	TRBV20-1	TRBD2	CSASGGGNSYEQYF	TGCAGTGCTAGTGGCGGGGGAAACTCCTACGAGCAGTACTTC
once	TRBJ1-6	TRBV6-5	TRBD1	CASSSGTGYSPLHF	TGTGCCAGCAGCTCCGGGACAGGATATTCACCCCTCCACTTT
NA	TRBJ1-5	TRBV19	NA	CASSPPGGPADHF	TGTGCCAGTAGTCCCCCGGGAGGACCAGCCGACCATTTT